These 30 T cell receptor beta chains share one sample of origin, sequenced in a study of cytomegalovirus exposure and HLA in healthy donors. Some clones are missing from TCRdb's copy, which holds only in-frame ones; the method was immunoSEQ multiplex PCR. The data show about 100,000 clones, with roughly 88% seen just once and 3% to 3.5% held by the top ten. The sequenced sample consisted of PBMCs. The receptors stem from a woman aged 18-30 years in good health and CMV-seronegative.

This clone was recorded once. DNA of the CDR3: TGTGCCAGCAGTTACTCGAGAATGCGGACTGAAGCTTTCTTT. This sequence encodes CASSYSRMRTEAFF. The chain carries TRBV6-5 and TRBJ1-1, with D unclear. Trimming took off 0 bases at V and 5 bases at J, with 10 bases between the two ends. Looked up from germline, CDR1 is MNHEY and CDR2 is SVGAGI. The CDR3 has 14 amino acids.

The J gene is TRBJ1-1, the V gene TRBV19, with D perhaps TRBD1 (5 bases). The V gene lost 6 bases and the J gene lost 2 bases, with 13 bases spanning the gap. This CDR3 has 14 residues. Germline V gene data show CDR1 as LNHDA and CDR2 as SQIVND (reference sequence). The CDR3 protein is CASRGRDLNTEAFF. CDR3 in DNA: TGTGCCAGTAGGGGGAGGGACCTCAACACTGAAGCTTTCTTT.

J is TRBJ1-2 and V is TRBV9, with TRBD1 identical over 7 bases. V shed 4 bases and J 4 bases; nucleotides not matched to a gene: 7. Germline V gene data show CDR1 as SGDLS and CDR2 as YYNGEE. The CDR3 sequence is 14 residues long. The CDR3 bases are TGTGCCAGCAGCCGACAGGGTGGGGCCTATGGCTACACCTTC. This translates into CASSRQGGAYGYTF.

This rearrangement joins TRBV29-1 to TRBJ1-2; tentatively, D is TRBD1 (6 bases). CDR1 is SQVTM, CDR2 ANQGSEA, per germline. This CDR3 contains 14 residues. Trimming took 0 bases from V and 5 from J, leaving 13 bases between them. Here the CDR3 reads CSVEEGRGYYGYTF. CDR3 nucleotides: TGCAGCGTTGAAGAAGGTAGGGGGTATTATGGCTACACCTTC.

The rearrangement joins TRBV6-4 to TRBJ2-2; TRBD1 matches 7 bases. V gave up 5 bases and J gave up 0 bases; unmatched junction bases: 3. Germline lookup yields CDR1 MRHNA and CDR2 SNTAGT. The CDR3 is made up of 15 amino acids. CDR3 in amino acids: CASSSGTANTGELFF. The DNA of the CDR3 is TGTGCCAGCAGTTCCGGGACAGCGAACACCGGGGAGCTGTTTTTT.

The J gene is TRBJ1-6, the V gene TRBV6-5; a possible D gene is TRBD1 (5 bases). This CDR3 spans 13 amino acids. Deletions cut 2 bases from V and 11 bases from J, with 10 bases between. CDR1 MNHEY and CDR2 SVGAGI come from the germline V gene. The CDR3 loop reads CASSYGGGTPLHF. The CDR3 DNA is TGTGCCAGCAGTTACGGGGGGGGTACACCCCTCCACTTT.

This CDR3 is CASSLDYGSYEQYF. CDR3 bases: TGTGCCAGCAGCTTAGATTATGGCAGCTACGAGCAGTACTTC. The rearrangement joins TRBV11-2 to TRBJ2-7; D unclear. The CDR3 loop spans 14 amino acids. Germline V gene sequence: CDR1 SGHAT, CDR2 FQNNGV. Trimming took 0 bases from V and 3 from J, leaving 9 bases between them.

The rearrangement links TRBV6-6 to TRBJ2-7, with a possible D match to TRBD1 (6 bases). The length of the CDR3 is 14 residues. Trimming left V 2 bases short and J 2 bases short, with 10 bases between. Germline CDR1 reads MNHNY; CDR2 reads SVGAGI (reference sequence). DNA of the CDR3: TGTGCCAGCAGTTACGGGGGCAGAGCCTACGAGCAGTACTTC. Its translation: CASSYGGRAYEQYF.

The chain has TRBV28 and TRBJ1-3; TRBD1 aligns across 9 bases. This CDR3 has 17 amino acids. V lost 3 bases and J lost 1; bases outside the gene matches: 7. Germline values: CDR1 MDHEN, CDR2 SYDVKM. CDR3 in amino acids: CASSLGDRDFSGNTIYF. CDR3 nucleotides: TGTGCCAGCAGTTTGGGGGACAGGGACTTTTCTGGAAACACCATATATTTT.

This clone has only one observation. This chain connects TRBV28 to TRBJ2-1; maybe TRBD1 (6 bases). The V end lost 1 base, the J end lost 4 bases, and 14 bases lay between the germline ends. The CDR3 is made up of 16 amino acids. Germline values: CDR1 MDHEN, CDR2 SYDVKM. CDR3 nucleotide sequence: TGTGCCAGCAGTTTATTCTACAGGGAAGTATACAATGAGCAGTTCTTC. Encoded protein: CASSLFYREVYNEQFF.

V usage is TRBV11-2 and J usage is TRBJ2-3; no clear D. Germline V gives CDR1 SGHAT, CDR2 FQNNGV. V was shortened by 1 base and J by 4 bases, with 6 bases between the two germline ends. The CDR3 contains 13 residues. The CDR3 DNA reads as TGTGCCAGCAGCTTAGTTCTCCCAGATACGCAGTATTTT. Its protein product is CASSLVLPDTQYF.

CDR3 in DNA: TGTGCCAGCAGTGGGGGGGACACTGAAGCTTTCTTT. Amino acids: CASSGGDTEAFF. This chain connects TRBV27 to TRBJ1-1, with D tentatively TRBD1 (5 bases). V gave up 5 bases and J gave up 3 bases, with 7 bases separating them. This CDR3 has 12 residues. The germline V gene encodes CDR1 MNHEY and CDR2 SMNVEV (reference sequence).

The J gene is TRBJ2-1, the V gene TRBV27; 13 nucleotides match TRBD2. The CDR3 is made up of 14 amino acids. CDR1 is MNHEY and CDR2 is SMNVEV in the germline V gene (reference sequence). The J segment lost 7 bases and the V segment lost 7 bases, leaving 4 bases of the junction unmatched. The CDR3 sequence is CASTLAGGWNEQFF. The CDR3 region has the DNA TGTGCCAGCACACTAGCGGGGGGGTGGAATGAGCAGTTCTTC.

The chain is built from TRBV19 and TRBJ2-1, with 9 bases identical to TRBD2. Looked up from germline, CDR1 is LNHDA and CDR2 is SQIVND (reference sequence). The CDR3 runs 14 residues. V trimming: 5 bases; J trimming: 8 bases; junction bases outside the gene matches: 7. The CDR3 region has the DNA TGTGCCAGTAGTCCGGCGGGGGGGCCGTATGAGCAGTTCTTC. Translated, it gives CASSPAGGPYEQFF.

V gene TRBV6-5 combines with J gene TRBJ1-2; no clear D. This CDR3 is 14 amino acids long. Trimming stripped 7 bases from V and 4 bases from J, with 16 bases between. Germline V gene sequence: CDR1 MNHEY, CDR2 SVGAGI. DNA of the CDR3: TGTGCCAGCACGAGCCCTCAGGCGTTCTATGGCTACACCTTC. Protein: CASTSPQAFYGYTF.

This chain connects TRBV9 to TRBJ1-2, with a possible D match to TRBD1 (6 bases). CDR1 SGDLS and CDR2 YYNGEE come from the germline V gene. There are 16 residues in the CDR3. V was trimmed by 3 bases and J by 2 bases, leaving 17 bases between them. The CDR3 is CASSDNLLDRNYGYTF. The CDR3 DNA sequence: TGTGCCAGCAGCGACAACCTCCTCGACAGGAACTATGGCTACACCTTC.

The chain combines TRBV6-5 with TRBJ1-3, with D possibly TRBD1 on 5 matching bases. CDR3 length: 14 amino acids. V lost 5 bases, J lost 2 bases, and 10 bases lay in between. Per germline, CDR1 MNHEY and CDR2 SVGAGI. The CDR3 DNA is TGTGCCAGCAGTGCCAGGGTGCCTGGAAACACCATATATTTT. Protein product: CASSARVPGNTIYF.

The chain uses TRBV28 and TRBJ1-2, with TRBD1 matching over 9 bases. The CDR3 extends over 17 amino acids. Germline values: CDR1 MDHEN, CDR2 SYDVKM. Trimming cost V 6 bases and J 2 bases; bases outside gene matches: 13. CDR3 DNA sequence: TGTGCCAGCAGATCCGGGACAGGGTATTTGGAGAACTATGGCTACACCTTC. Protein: CASRSGTGYLENYGYTF.

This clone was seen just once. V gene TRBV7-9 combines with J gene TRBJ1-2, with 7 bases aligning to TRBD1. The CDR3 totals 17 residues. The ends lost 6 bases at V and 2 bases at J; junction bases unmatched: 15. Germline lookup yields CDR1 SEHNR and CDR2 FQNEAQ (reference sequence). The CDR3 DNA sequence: TGTGCCAGCAGTCCTCCCGAGGGGTCAGGGGGAAACTATGGCTACACCTTC. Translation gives CASSPPEGSGGNYGYTF.

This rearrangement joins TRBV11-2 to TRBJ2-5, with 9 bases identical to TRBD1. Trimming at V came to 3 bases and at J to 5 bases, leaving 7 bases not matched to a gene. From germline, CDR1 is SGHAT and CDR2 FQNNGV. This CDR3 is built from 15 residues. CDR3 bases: TGTGCCAGCAGCTTTTCCGGACAGGGGCGTGAGACCCAGTACTTC. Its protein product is CASSFSGQGRETQYF.

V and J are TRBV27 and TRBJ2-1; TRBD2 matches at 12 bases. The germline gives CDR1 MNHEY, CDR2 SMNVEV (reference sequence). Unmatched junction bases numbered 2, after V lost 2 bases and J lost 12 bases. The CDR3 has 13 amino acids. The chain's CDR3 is CASSLGTSGPQFF. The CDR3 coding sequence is TGTGCCAGCAGTTTAGGGACTAGCGGGCCGCAGTTCTTC.

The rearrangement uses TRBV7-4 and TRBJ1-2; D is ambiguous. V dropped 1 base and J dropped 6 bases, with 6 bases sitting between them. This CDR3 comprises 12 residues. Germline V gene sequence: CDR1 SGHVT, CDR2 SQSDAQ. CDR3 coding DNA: TGTGCCAGCAGCTTAGACAGACATGGCTACACCTTC. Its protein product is CASSLDRHGYTF.

The CDR3 region has the DNA TGTGCCAGCAATGACAGGGGTCCCTCTGGAAACACCATATATTTT. It is translated as CASNDRGPSGNTIYF. This rearrangement joins TRBV2 to TRBJ1-3; 8 bases line up with TRBD1. Looked up from germline, CDR1 is SNHLY and CDR2 is FYNNEI. The trim removed 7 bases at V and 0 bases at J, leaving 5 bases unmatched. CDR3 size: 15 residues. Drawing the rest from reference TRBV2 and TRBJ1-3, the complete variable domain is EPEVTQTPSHQVTQMGQEVILRCVPISNHLYFYWYRQILGQKVEFLVSFYNNEISEKSEIFDDQFSVERPDGSNFTLKIRSTKLEDSAMYFCASNDRGPSGNTIYFGEGSWLTVV.

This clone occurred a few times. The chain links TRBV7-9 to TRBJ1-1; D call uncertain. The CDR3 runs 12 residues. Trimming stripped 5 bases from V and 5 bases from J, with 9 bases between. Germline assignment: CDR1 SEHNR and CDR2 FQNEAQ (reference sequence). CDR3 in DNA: TGTGCCAGCAGCGCGGGGAGGACTGAAGCTTTCTTT. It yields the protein CASSAGRTEAFF.

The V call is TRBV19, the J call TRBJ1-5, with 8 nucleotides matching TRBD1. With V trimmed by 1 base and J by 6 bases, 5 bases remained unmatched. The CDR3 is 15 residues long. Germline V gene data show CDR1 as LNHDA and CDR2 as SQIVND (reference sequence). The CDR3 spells CASSIAQGAGQPQHF. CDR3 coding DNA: TGTGCCAGTAGTATAGCCCAGGGGGCAGGTCAGCCCCAGCATTTT.

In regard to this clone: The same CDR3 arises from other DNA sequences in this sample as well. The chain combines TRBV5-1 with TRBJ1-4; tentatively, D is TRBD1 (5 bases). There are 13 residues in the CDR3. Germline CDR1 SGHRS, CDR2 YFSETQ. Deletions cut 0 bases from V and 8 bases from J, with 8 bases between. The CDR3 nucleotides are TGCGCCAGCAGCTTGGGACGGGGGGAAAAACTGTTTTTT. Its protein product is CASSLGRGEKLFF.

The CDR3 region is CATKDRGTYNSPLHF. In DNA, the CDR3 is TGTGCCACCAAGGACAGGGGAACCTATAATTCACCCCTCCACTTT. The chain carries TRBV27 and TRBJ1-6, with 9 bases fitting TRBD1. The germline V gene has CDR1 MNHEY and CDR2 SMNVEV (reference sequence). The ends lost 10 bases at V and 2 bases at J; junction bases unmatched: 6. The CDR3 has 15 amino acids.

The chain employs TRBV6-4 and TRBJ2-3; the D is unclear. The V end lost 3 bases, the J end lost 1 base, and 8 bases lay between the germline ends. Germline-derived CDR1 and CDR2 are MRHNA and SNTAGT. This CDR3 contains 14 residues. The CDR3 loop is CASSEVAGTDTQYF. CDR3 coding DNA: TGTGCCAGCAGTGAGGTAGCCGGCACAGATACGCAGTATTTT.

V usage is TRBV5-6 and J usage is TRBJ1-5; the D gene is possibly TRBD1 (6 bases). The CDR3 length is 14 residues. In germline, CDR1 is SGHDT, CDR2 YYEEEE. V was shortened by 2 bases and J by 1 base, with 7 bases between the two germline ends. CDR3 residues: CASSFGQSNQPQHF. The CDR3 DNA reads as TGTGCCAGCAGCTTCGGACAGAGCAATCAGCCCCAGCATTTT. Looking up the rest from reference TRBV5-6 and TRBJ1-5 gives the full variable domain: DAGVTQSPTHLIKTRGQQVTLRCSPKSGHDTVSWYQQALGQGPQFIFQYYEEEERQRGNFPDRFSGHQFPNYSSELNVNALLLGDSALYLCASSFGQSNQPQHFGDGTRLSIL.

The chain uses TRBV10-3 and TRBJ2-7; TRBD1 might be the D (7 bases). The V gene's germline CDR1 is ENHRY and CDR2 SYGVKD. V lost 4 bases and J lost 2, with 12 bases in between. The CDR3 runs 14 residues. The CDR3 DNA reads TGTGCCATCAGTGCCGCAGGGGGGACCTACGAGCAGTACTTC. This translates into CAISAAGGTYEQYF.